One and the same sample provided the 8 T cell receptor beta chains below, sequenced in a study of T-cell reconstitution after alpha-beta-depleted transplantation in children. A library of TCRbeta sequences, prepared with unique molecular identifiers, was generated. MiXCR, applied by TCRdb to the PCR reads, yields one record per CDR3 protein. This sample yields roughly 500,000 distinct CDR3 sequences, of which around a third are seen a single time; roughly 2.5% belongs to the top ten. The sample consisted of PBMCs from the stem cell graft donor, taken from the stem cell graft. All receptors come from a human donor who donated a stem cell graft to a child with aplastic anemia.

The V gene is TRBV4-3, the J gene TRBJ2-2, with D perhaps TRBD2 (5 bases). The CDR3 is made up of 14 amino acids. Trimming shortened V by 4 bases and J by 5 bases, and 11 bases separated the two germline ends. Germline CDR1 LGHNA, CDR2 YSLEER. CDR3 nucleotide sequence: TGCGCCAGCAGCCCCGGCGGGTGGACCGGGGAGCTGTTTTTT. It codes for CASSPGGWTGELFF.

The V and J genes are TRBV11-1 and TRBJ2-5; 8 nucleotides match TRBD1. The CDR3 covers 18 residues. The V gene's germline CDR1 is SGHAT and CDR2 FQDESV (reference sequence). The V segment lost 8 bases and the J segment 1 base; nucleotides outside the gene matches: 18. CDR3 nucleotides: TGTGCCAGCCTGTTAGTCGGGACGGGACAGGTATCCCAAGAGACCCAGTACTTC. Translating it yields CASLLVGTGQVSQETQYF.

V is TRBV12-3 or TRBV12-4 and J is TRBJ2-3; the match to TRBD2 covers 7 bases. This CDR3 spans 15 amino acids. Trimming cost V 3 bases and J 1 base; bases outside gene matches: 4. The CDR3 sequence is CASSLKAGRTDTQYF. For the CDR3, the DNA is TGTGCCAGCAGTTTGAAAGCGGGGCGCACAGATACGCAGTATTTT.

In this sample, this clonotype turned up a few times. This chain uses TRBV7-2 with TRBJ2-7; 7 positions agree with TRBD2. Trimming cost V 5 bases and J 5 bases; bases outside gene matches: 6. The CDR3 runs 13 residues. Germline V gene lookup returns CDR1 SGHTA and CDR2 FQGNSA. CDR3 region: CASSPGLLHEQYF. CDR3 DNA: TGTGCCAGCAGCCCGGGACTACTCCACGAGCAGTACTTC. Full variable domain (missing parts from reference TRBV7-2 and TRBJ2-7): GAGVSQSPSNKVTEKGKDVELRCDPISGHTALYWYRQSLGQGLEFLIYFQGNSAPDKSGLPSDRFSAERTGGSVSTLTIQRTQQEDSAVYLCASSPGLLHEQYFGPGTRLTVT.

In this sample, this clonotype turned up once. The rearrangement links TRBV4-1 to TRBJ2-5; D may be TRBD1 (6 bases). CDR3 length: 17 amino acids. The germline gives CDR1 MGHRA, CDR2 YSYEKL. Trimming took off 1 base at V and 0 bases at J, with 15 bases between the two ends. The CDR3 nucleotides are TGCGCCAGCAGCCAAGGGGGATGGACAGCTTACCAAGAGACCCAGTACTTC. It translates to CASSQGGWTAYQETQYF.

In its sample, this clonotype was seen a few times. V gene TRBV18 combines with J gene TRBJ2-3, with 7 bases fitting TRBD2. Germline V CDR1 and CDR2: KGHSH, LQKENI. The CDR3 spans 15 residues. V was pared by 3 bases and J by 4 bases, with 7 bases of the junction left unmatched. CDR3 loop: CASSPGGSPSDTQYF. CDR3 in DNA: TGTGCCAGCTCACCGGGCGGGAGTCCCTCAGATACGCAGTATTTT.

The V call is TRBV5-1, the J call TRBJ1-3; maybe TRBD1 (5 bases). V was cut by 2 bases and J by 2 bases, with 14 bases left in between. Germline V gene lookup returns CDR1 SGHRS and CDR2 YFSETQ. The CDR3 extends over 16 amino acids. CDR3 in amino acids: CASSFTQGGTGNTIYF. The DNA for the CDR3 is TGCGCCAGCAGCTTTACGCAGGGAGGAACTGGAAACACCATATATTTT.

The J gene is TRBJ2-2, the V gene TRBV28; D remains unclear. The CDR3 covers 13 residues. Germline CDR1 reads MDHEN; CDR2 reads SYDVKM. The DNA of the CDR3 is TGTATAAAGCCCAGGACCCCTTACGGGGAGCTGTTTTTT. It encodes CIKPRTPYGELFF.